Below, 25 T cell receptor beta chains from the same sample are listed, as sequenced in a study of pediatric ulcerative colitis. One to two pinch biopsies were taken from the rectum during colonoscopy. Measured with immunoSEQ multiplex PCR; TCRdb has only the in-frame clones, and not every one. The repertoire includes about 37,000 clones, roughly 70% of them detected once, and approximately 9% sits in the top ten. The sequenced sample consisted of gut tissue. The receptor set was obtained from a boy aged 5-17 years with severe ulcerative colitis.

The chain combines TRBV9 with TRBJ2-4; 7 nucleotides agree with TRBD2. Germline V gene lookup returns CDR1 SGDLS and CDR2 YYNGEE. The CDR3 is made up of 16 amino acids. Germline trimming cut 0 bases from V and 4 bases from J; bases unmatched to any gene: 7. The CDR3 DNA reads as TGTGCCAGCAGCGTAGGCCCCGGACTAGGGAAAAACATTCAGTACTTC. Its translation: CASSVGPGLGKNIQYF.

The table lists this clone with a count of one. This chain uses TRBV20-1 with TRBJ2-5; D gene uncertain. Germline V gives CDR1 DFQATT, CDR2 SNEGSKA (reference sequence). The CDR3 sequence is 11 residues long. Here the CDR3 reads CGALHQETQYF. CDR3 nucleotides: TGCGGAGCCCTTCACCAAGAGACCCAGTACTTC.

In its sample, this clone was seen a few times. The CDR3 region is CASSLGRGNVYEQYF. CDR3 DNA sequence: TGTGCCAGCAGCTTAGGCAGGGGTAATGTTTACGAGCAGTACTTC. The chain employs TRBV7-9 and TRBJ2-7; TRBD1 is a possible D gene (6 bases). With 1 base removed from V and 4 bases from J, the gap between germline ends came to 14 bases. The CDR3 covers 15 residues. Germline V gene data show CDR1 as SEHNR and CDR2 as FQNEAQ (reference sequence).

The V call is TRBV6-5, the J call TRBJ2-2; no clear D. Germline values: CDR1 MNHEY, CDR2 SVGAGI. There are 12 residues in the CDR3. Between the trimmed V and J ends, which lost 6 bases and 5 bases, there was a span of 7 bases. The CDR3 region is CASRDRTGELFF. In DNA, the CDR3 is TGTGCCAGCAGGGACCGGACCGGGGAGCTGTTTTTT.

The DNA for the CDR3 is TGTGCCAGCAGCCCTTTAAATTCCGGTCTTGACGAGCAGTACTTC. It yields the protein CASSPLNSGLDEQYF. The gene calls are TRBV16 and TRBJ2-7; D uncertain. CDR3 length: 15 residues. Trimming took off 4 bases at V and 5 bases at J, with 18 bases between the two ends. CDR1 is KGHSY, CDR2 FQNENV, per germline.

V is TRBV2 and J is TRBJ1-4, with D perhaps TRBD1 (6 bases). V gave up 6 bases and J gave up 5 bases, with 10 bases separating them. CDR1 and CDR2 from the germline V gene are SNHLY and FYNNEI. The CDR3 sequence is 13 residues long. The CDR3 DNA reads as TGTGCCAGCAGGGGCGACAGGAATGAAAAACTGTTTTTT. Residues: CASRGDRNEKLFF.

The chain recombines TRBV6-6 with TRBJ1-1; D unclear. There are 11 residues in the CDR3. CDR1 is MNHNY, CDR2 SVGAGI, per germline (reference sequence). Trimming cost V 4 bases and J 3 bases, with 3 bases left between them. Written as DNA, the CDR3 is TGTGCCAGCAGTTCCTACACTGAAGCTTTCTTT. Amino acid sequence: CASSSYTEAFF.

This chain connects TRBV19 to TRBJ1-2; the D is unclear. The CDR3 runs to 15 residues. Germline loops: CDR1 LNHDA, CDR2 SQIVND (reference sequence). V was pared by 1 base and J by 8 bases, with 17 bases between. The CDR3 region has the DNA TGTGCCAGTAGTATAGGAGCCTATCTTTACAGAGGCTACACCTTC. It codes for CASSIGAYLYRGYTF.

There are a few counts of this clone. The CDR3 DNA sequence: TGTGCCTGGGGGGAGGGACACCTGAACACTGAAGCTTTCTTT. Translating gives CAWGEGHLNTEAFF. The genes are TRBV30 and TRBJ1-1, with D possibly TRBD1 on 6 matching bases. Germline V CDR1 and CDR2: GTSNPN, SVGIG (reference sequence). V was pared by 5 bases and J by 0 bases, with 13 bases between. The CDR3 totals 14 residues.

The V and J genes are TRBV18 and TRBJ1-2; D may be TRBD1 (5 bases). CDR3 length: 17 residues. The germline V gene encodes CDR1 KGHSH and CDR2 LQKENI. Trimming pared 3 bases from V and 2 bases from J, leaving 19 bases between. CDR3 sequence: CASSPGGVTARNYGYTF. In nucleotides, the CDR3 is TGTGCCAGCTCACCGGGGGGGGTAACAGCACGAAACTATGGCTACACCTTC.

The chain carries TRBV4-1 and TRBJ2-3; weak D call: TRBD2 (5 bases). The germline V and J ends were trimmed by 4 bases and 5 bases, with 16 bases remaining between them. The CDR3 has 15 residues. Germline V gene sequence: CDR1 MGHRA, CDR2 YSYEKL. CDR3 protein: CASSRTSSGLDTQYF. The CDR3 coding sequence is TGCGCCAGCAGCCGCACCTCGAGCGGCCTAGATACGCAGTATTTT.

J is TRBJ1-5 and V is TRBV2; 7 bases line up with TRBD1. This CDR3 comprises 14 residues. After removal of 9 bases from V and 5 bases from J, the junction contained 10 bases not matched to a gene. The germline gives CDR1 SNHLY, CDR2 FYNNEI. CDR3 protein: CASRQGSDYQPQHF. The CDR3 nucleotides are TGTGCCAGTCGACAGGGTTCCGATTATCAGCCCCAGCATTTT.

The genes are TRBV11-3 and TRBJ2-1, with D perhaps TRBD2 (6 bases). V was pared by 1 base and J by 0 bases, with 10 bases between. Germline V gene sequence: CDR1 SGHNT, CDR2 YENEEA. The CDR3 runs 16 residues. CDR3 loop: CASSLGGAVSYNEQFF. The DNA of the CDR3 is TGTGCCAGCAGCTTAGGCGGGGCCGTCTCCTACAATGAGCAGTTCTTC.

The CDR3 nucleotides are TGTGCCAGCATCCGATGGGGGGCCAAAAACAATGAGCAGTTCTTC. Its protein product is CASIRWGAKNNEQFF. V usage is TRBV5-8 and J usage is TRBJ2-1, with D perhaps being TRBD1 or TRBD2 (6 bases each). Germline V gene data show CDR1 as SGHTS and CDR2 as YDEGEE. CDR3 size: 15 residues. Deletions cut 6 bases from V and 5 bases from J, with 18 bases between.

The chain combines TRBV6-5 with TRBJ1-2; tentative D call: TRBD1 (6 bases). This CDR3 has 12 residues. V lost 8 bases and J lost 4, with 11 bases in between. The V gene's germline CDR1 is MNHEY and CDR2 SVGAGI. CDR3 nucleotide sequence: TGTGCCAGCTCTTCAGGGGCCTATGGCTACACCTTC. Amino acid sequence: CASSSGAYGYTF.

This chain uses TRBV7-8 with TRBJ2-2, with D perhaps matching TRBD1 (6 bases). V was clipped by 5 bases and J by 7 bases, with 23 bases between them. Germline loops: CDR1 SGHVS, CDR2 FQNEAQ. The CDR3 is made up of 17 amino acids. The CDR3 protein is CASSGRDTPAIGGELFF. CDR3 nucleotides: TGTGCCAGCAGCGGACGGGACACCCCCGCGATCGGCGGGGAGCTGTTTTTT.

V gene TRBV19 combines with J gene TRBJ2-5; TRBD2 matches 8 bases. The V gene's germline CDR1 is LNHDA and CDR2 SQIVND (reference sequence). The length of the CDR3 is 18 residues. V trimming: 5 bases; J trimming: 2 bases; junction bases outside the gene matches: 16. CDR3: CASSARIRGGLEQETQYF. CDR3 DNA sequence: TGTGCCAGTAGTGCGAGAATCCGGGGGGGCCTAGAGCAAGAGACCCAGTACTTC.

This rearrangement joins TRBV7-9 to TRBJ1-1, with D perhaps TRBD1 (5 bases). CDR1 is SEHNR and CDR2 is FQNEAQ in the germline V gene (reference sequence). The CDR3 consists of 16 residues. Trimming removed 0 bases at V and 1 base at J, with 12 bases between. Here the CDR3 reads CASSLARGQKNTEAFF. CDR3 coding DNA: TGTGCCAGCAGCTTAGCGAGGGGTCAGAAGAACACTGAAGCTTTCTTT.

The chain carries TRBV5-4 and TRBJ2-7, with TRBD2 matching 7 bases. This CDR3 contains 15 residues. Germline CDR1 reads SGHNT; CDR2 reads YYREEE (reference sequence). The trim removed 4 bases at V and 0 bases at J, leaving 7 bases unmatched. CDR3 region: CASSPGGSSSYEQYF. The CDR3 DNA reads TGTGCCAGCAGCCCCGGGGGGTCGAGCTCCTACGAGCAGTACTTC. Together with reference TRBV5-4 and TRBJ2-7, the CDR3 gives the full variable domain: ETGVTQSPTHLIKTRGQQVTLRCSSQSGHNTVSWYQQALGQGPQFIFQYYREEENGRGNFPPRFSGLQFPNYSSELNVNALELDDSALYLCASSPGGSSSYEQYFGPGTRLTVT.

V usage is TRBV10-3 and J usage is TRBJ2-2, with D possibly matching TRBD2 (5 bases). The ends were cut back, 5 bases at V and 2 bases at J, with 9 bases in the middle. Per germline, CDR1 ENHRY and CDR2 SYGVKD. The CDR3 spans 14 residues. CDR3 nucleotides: TGTGCCATCAGTTGGGGAGAAAACACCGGGGAGCTGTTTTTT. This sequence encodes CAISWGENTGELFF.

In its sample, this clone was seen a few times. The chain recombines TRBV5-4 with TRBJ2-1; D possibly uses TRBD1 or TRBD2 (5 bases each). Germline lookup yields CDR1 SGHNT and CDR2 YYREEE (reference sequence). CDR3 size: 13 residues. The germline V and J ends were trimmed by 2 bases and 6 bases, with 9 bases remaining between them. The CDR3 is CASSFVGGNEQFF. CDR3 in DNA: TGTGCCAGCAGCTTTGTTGGGGGCAATGAGCAGTTCTTC.

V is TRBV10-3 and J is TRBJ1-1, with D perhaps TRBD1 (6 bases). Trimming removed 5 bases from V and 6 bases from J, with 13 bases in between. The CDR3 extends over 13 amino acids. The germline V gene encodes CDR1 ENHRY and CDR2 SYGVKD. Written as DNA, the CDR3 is TGTGCCATCAGTAAGGGGGATAGCTCTGAAGCTTTCTTT. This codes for CAISKGDSSEAFF.

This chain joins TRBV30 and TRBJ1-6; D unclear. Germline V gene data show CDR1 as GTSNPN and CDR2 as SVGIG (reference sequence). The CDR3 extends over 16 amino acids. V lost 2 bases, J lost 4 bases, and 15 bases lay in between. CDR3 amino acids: CAWSSSRNKYNSPLHF. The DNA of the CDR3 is TGTGCCTGGAGTTCCTCCCGTAATAAATATAATTCACCCCTCCACTTT.

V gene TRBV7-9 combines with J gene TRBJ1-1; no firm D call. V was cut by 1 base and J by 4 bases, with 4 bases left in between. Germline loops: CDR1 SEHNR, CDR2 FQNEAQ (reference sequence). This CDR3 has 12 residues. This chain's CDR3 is CASSLEFTEAFF. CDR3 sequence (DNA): TGTGCCAGCAGCTTAGAGTTCACTGAAGCTTTCTTT.

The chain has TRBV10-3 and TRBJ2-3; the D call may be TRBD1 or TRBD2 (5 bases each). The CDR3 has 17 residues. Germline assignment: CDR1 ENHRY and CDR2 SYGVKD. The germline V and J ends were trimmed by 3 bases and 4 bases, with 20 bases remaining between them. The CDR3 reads CAISDPPGGGEADTQYF. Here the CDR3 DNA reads TGTGCCATCAGTGACCCTCCTGGTGGGGGAGAGGCAGATACGCAGTATTTT.